The sequence of this T cell receptor beta chain was determined in a study of blood T cell repertoires in COVID-19. Study background: The cDNA or gDNA used as material had been derived from T cells, B-cell-depleted T cells, or PBMCs.

Germline V gene lookup returns CDR1 SNHLY and CDR2 FYNNEI. This CDR3 comprises 13 residues. The V end was cut by 7 bases, the J end by 4 bases, with 11 bases between. Assay: immunoSEQ multiplex PCR; the TCRdb copy retains only in-frame clones and omits some. The data contain about 200,000 clones, roughly four fifths of them seen just once; the ten biggest clones take up approximately 6.9%. J is TRBJ2-4 and V is TRBV2; D is possibly TRBD2 (5 bases). This clonotype was obtained from a human donor with acute or convalescent COVID-19. The donor label of this sample is uncertain. The sample was peripheral blood. The CDR3 protein is CASKRDEKNIQYF. CDR3 sequence (DNA): TGTGCCAGCAAGAGGGATGAAAAAAACATTCAGTACTTC. The full variable domain, its missing parts supplied by reference TRBV2 and TRBJ2-4, is EPEVTQTPSHQVTQMGQEVILRCVPISNHLYFYWYRQILGQKVEFLVSFYNNEISEKSEIFDDQFSVERPDGSNFTLKIRSTKLEDSAMYFCASKRDEKNIQYFGAGTRLSVL.